A single sample gave rise to the 2 T cell receptor beta chains below, sequenced in a study of blood T cell repertoires in COVID-19. Assay: immunoSEQ multiplex PCR; the TCRdb copy retains only in-frame clones and omits some. This sample carries some 17,000 clones, roughly 80% of them seen once, and the ten largest clones take about 11%. Source material: peripheral blood. The receptors were sampled from a man of 80 years or more with acute or convalescent COVID-19.

J is TRBJ2-3 and V is TRBV30, with 7 nucleotides matching TRBD1. Trimming cost V 3 bases and J 1 base; bases outside gene matches: 4. Germline V gene sequence: CDR1 GTSNPN, CDR2 SVGIG (reference sequence). The CDR3 consists of 14 residues. The CDR3 sequence is CAWRTGAGTDTQYF. CDR3 sequence (DNA): TGTGCCTGGAGAACAGGGGCCGGCACAGATACGCAGTATTTT.

V usage is TRBV12-3 or TRBV12-4 and J usage is TRBJ1-6; D remains unclear. V was shortened by 6 bases and J by 9 bases, with 9 bases between the two germline ends. The CDR3 extends over 12 amino acids. CDR3: CASSLSSSPLHF. The CDR3 bases are TGTGCCAGCAGCCTTAGTTCTTCACCCCTCCACTTT.